This T cell receptor (beta chain) was recorded in a study of CD8 T cells in Susac syndrome. With random hexamers, 0.5 to 1 ug RNA was reverse transcribed. TCRdb redid the calling of the immunoSEQ multiplex PCR reads with MiXCR, one entry per CDR3 protein. The sample consists of roughly 80,000 distinct CDR3 sequences, roughly nine tenths of them appearing once. This CDR3 contains 13 residues. Germline values: CDR1 MGHDK, CDR2 SYGVNS. Trimming pared 6 bases from V and 6 bases from J, leaving 14 bases between. This TCR came from a human donor with multiple sclerosis. This rearrangement joins TRBV25-1 to TRBJ1-1, with a weak D call TRBD1 (5 bases). Sample: CD8+ T cells from PBMCs. The CDR3 bases are TGTGCCAGCAGGGCGGGGGAGGCCCCTGAAGCTTTCTTT. Its protein is CASRAGEAPEAFF.